The text below deals with one T cell receptor beta chain. The data were obtained in a study of shared clonotypes between healthy human individuals. There are 15 residues in the CDR3. The V gene's germline CDR1 is SGHTA and CDR2 FQGNSA. V dropped 0 bases and J dropped 4 bases, with 12 bases sitting between them. Profiled with immunoSEQ multiplex PCR; TCRdb holds only in-frame clones, not every one. The profile shows 2 million to 2.5 million clones, 85% to 95% of them singletons. The chain recombines TRBV7-2 with TRBJ1-2; a possible D gene is TRBD1 (6 bases). The TCR sequence derives from a man between 18 and 35 years old in good health. Some clones in this sample may be carry-over from other donors' samples. The specimen was naive CD4+ T cells from PBMCs. The subset denotes: CD45RA+ positively selected. CDR3 amino acids: CASSLAAGQTYGYTF. Here the CDR3 DNA reads TGTGCCAGCAGCTTAGCGGCAGGACAGACCTATGGCTACACCTTC.